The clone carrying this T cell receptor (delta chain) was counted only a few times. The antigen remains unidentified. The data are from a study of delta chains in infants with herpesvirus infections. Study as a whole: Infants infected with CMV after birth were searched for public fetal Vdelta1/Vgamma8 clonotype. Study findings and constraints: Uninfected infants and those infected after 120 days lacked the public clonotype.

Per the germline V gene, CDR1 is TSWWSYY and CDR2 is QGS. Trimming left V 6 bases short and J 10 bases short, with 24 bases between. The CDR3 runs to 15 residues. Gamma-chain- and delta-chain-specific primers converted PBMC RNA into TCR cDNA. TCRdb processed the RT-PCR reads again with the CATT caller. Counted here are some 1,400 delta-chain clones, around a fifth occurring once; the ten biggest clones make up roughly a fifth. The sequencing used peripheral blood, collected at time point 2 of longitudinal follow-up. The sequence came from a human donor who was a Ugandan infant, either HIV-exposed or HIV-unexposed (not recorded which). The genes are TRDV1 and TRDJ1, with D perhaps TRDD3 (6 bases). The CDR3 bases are TGTGCTCTTGGCCCCCCTTACGCGGGGGAGTTTTCACTCATCTTT. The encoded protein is CALGPPYAGEFSLIF.